Detailed here is one T cell receptor (beta chain). This sample is part of a study of control samples from healthy donors and cancer patients. The repertoire was sequenced with immunoSEQ multiplex PCR; TCRdb's copy has only in-frame clones and lacks some. The table shows 20,000 to 30,000 clones, with 75% to 85% occurring only once. Germline V gene data show CDR1 as SGDLS and CDR2 as YYNGEE. V lost 0 bases, J lost 8 bases, and 11 bases lay in between. The CDR3 extends over 13 amino acids. The receptor was derived from a man aged 55 to 70 with colorectal cancer. Sequenced material: PBMCs. V gene TRBV9 combines with J gene TRBJ1-1; maybe TRBD1 (5 bases). CDR3 amino acids: CASSVGGDREAFF. In nucleotides, the CDR3 is TGTGCCAGCAGCGTAGGAGGGGACCGCGAAGCTTTCTTT.